The next 13 T cell receptor beta chains were all read from a single sample in a study of blood T cell repertoires in COVID-19. Produced via immunoSEQ multiplex PCR; TCRdb's table is partial and in-frame only. The sample holds 40,000 to 45,000 clones, roughly 89% seen once. The sequencing sample was made of peripheral blood. These receptors all stem from a man aged 60 to 69 with active COVID-19.

This sequence joins TRBV4-3 and TRBJ1-2; D ambiguous. The CDR3 has 14 residues. V was pared by 1 base and J by 3 bases, with 9 bases between. Germline loops: CDR1 LGHNA, CDR2 YSLEER. The CDR3 DNA reads as TGCGCCAGCAGCCAAGTCATGGAGGACTATGGCTACACCTTC. It specifies CASSQVMEDYGYTF.

The V gene is TRBV21-1, the J gene TRBJ2-7; the table's D call, TRBD2, was not checked against the DNA. TRBV21-1 is designated a pseudogene. The CDR3 totals 15 residues. In DNA, the CDR3 is TGTGCCAGCAGCAAAACGGGGAATGGCTGCTACGAGCAGTACTTC. It encodes CASSKTGNGCYEQYF.

The chain couples TRBV11-2 to TRBJ2-7, with D perhaps matching TRBD1 (7 bases). The germline CDR1 and CDR2 sequences are SGHAT and FQNNGV. This CDR3 comprises 16 residues. The ends were cut back, 5 bases at V and 3 bases at J, with 20 bases in the middle. This CDR3 is CASSPGGTFLGYEQYF. In nucleotides, the CDR3 is TGTGCCAGCAGCCCAGGGGGGACGTTTCTCGGCTACGAGCAGTACTTC.

A single count supports this clone. The chain recombines TRBV10-3 with TRBJ2-1; TRBD2 matches 7 bases. CDR1 is ENHRY and CDR2 is SYGVKD in the germline V gene. Trimming took 8 bases from V and 8 from J; bases not matched to a gene: 15. The CDR3 is made up of 15 amino acids. The CDR3 region is CAIGPGTTMGDEQFF. In nucleotides, the CDR3 is TGTGCCATCGGGCCCGGGACTACTATGGGCGATGAGCAGTTCTTC.

The V gene is TRBV10-1, the J gene TRBJ1-2, with 8 nucleotides matching TRBD1. The trim removed 3 bases at V and 0 bases at J, leaving 3 bases unmatched. The CDR3 totals 15 residues. Germline values: CDR1 WNHNN, CDR2 SYGVQD (reference sequence). As DNA, the CDR3 is TGCGCCAGCAGTGATTTCAGGGGGCCTAACTATGGCTACACCTTC. It codes for CASSDFRGPNYGYTF.

The chain couples TRBV3-1 (or the pseudogene TRBV3-2) to TRBJ2-5, with 7 bases that match TRBD2. In germline, CDR1 is LGHDT, CDR2 YNNKEL (reference sequence). J lost 2 bases, V lost 4 bases, and 7 bases had no gene match. The CDR3 consists of 15 residues. The CDR3 DNA reads as TGTGCCAGCAGCCCGCTGGGGGGGGGACAAGAGACCCAGTACTTC. It encodes CASSPLGGGQETQYF.

The genes are TRBV10-3 and TRBJ2-1; tentatively, D is TRBD2 (6 bases). The CDR3 contains 17 residues. Trimming left V 6 bases short and J 0 bases short, with 18 bases between. Per the germline V gene, CDR1 is ENHRY and CDR2 is SYGVKD. The DNA for the CDR3 is TGTGCCATCAGCGGGTCCCAGTCGGGGGTCTCCTACAATGAGCAGTTCTTC. The encoded protein is CAISGSQSGVSYNEQFF.

Worth noting for this clone: The junction differs from germline at one of its ends, possibly a read error. The gene calls are TRBV12-3 or TRBV12-4 and TRBJ2-5; TRBD2 matches 12 bases. CDR3 length equals 12 residues. The CDR3, as DNA: TGTGCCAGCAGTCTGACTAGCGGGAGACAAGACTTC. It encodes CASSLTSGRQDF.

The genes are TRBV6-6 and TRBJ2-5; 16 positions match TRBD2. The length of the CDR3 is 17 residues. J was trimmed by 0 bases and V by 5 bases; bases with no gene match: 3. CDR1 MNHNY and CDR2 SVGAGI come from the germline V gene (reference sequence). The CDR3 here is CASSPGTSGRDQETQYF. CDR3 bases: TGTGCCAGCAGTCCCGGGACTAGCGGGAGGGACCAAGAGACCCAGTACTTC.

By its share, this clone is medium-sized. This chain uses TRBV11-3 with TRBJ1-1; D perhaps matches TRBD1 (5 bases). This CDR3 has 16 amino acids. Between the trimmed V and J ends, which lost 3 bases and 0 bases, there was a span of 14 bases. The V gene's germline CDR1 is SGHNT and CDR2 YENEEA. For the CDR3, the DNA is TGTGCCAGCAGCTTTGGCGGGGACGGAGTGAACACTGAAGCTTTCTTT. It encodes CASSFGGDGVNTEAFF.

Only one count was recorded for this clone. The rearrangement uses TRBV5-5 and TRBJ2-7; D unresolved. Germline CDR1 is SGHKS and CDR2 is YYEKEE (reference sequence). This CDR3 comprises 15 residues. Deletions cut 5 bases from V and 0 bases from J, with 15 bases between. The CDR3 DNA sequence: TGTGCCAGCAGTTTTGCGTTGGTTATCTCCTACGAGCAGTACTTC. As protein: CASSFALVISYEQYF.

The rearrangement joins TRBV27 to TRBJ1-1, with D possibly TRBD1 on 5 matching bases. Germline values: CDR1 MNHEY, CDR2 SMNVEV (reference sequence). Trimming took off 5 bases at V and 3 bases at J, with 10 bases between the two ends. This CDR3 contains 13 residues. CDR3 sequence reads: CASSRGRDTEAFF. CDR3 sequence (DNA): TGTGCCAGCAGTAGGGGTCGCGACACTGAAGCTTTCTTT.

V gene TRBV19 combines with J gene TRBJ2-1, with D perhaps TRBD2 (7 bases). Germline lookup yields CDR1 LNHDA and CDR2 SQIVND (reference sequence). The CDR3 covers 16 residues. V gave up 6 bases and J gave up 0 bases, with 15 bases separating them. In DNA, the CDR3 is TGTGCCAGTAGCCCTCCGGGGGGCGACTCCTACAATGAGCAGTTCTTC. Translating it yields CASSPPGGDSYNEQFF.